This is a list of T cell receptor beta chains from one sample in a study of radiation and T cells in renal cell carcinoma. The table came from immunoSEQ multiplex PCR; TCRdb's copy has only in-frame clones and leaves some out. The top ten clones hold approximately 7.9% of a sample with around 94,000 clones, roughly 90% of them seen once. The sequencing used blood, collected from a patient whose treatment included radiotherapy and nephrectomy. Source of these receptors: a man aged 50-59 years with renal cell carcinoma. Each CDR3 is given with its conserved first and last residue.

v_call	j_call	cdr3_aa
TRBV7-8	TRBJ1-1	CASILGTGLGSTEAFF
TRBV5-5	TRBJ1-1	CASSLGRVENTEAFF
TRBV6-5	TRBJ1-2	CASSPPYLGLYGYTF
TRBV27	TRBJ1-5	CASSLMSGINQPQHF
TRBV7-2	TRBJ2-1	CASSLVGGGAANEQFF
TRBV11-2	TRBJ1-1	CASSFRDTTNTEAFF
TRBV27	TRBJ2-2	CASSLDRGGVGELFF
TRBV7-2	TRBJ2-7	CASSSPGQGFYEQYF
TRBV5-1	TRBJ2-7	CASSLVGNEQYF
TRBV5-4	TRBJ2-3	CALSLRELTDTQYF
TRBV7-9	-	CASSSSGRGRYEQYF
TRBV2	TRBJ2-1	CASKDGVAPENYNEQFF
TRBV30	TRBJ2-1	CAWRTSGGNEQFF
TRBV27	TRBJ1-5	CASRGSTGPGQPQHF
TRBV6-1	TRBJ1-4	CASSESRSEKLFF
TRBV23-1	TRBJ2-5	CASSHRNGGRAQETQYF
TRBV19	TRBJ2-1	CASSLGTPSYNEQFF
TRBV6-5	TRBJ2-5	CASSYSGRLGETQYF
TRBV7-8	TRBJ2-2	CASSLGPGELFF
TRBV10-3	TRBJ1-5	CAISESSLRSQPQHF
TRBV2	TRBJ1-5	CASTQSSGNQPQHF
TRBV2	TRBJ2-3	CASSPDRVTDTQYF
TRBV5-4	TRBJ1-1	CASSLVTRNTEAFF
TRBV15	TRBJ2-7	CATSRGIPEQYF
TRBV9	TRBJ2-7	CASSVVGEAGHDGYEQYF
TRBV6-5	TRBJ2-7	CASSYGVGSLAYEQYF
TRBV6-5	TRBJ1-5	CASTRDLNQPQHF
TRBV5-4	TRBJ2-7	CASSLANPYEQYF
TRBV11-1	TRBJ1-6	CASSLGQGNSPLHF
TRBV2	TRBJ2-7	CASGTSGNPYEQYF
TRBV14	TRBJ2-7	CASSHSDRGDGEQYF
TRBV5-1	TRBJ1-4	CASSWTGGYEKLFF
TRBV6-5	TRBJ1-2	CASSYFPRAYGYTF
TRBV4-2	TRBJ1-5	CASSQETGNQPQHF
TRBV5-1	TRBJ2-7	CASSLSPGTRSYEQYF
TRBV2	TRBJ2-5	CASTASGAHQETQYF
TRBV15	TRBJ2-7	CATSRRDGSYEQYF
TRBV4-1	TRBJ2-5	CASSLSGTTAGETQYF
TRBV30	TRBJ2-3	CAWRFSTDTQYF
TRBV7-2	TRBJ1-2	CASSLRGNYGYTF
TRBV9	TRBJ2-7	CASSVESGGTYEQYF
TRBV19	TRBJ2-3	CASSIYSRSDLDTQYF
TRBV19	TRBJ1-6	CASSTSRRGQDNHRGAPLHF
TRBV28	TRBJ1-2	CASKTGQGYGYTF
TRBV18	TRBJ1-2	CASSPNIRPGDYGYTF